Each of the 3 T cell receptor beta chains below was sequenced from the same sample in a study of shared clonotypes between healthy human individuals. Measured with immunoSEQ multiplex PCR; TCRdb has only the in-frame clones, and not every one. The repertoire includes 730,000 or so clones, 55% to 75% of them detected once, and less than 2% sits in the top ten. Input material: memory CD4+ T cells sorted from blood. The sample's subset: CD45RA-negative fraction. Receptor source: a young woman in good health.

This clone was seen more than once but under ten times. The identical CDR3 is also encoded by other nucleotide sequences in the sample. This sequence joins TRBV7-9 and TRBJ1-1; D is undetermined. The CDR3 spans 11 residues. The germline gives CDR1 SEHNR, CDR2 FQNEAQ (reference sequence). Deletions cut 3 bases from V and 1 base from J, with 0 bases between. For the CDR3, the DNA is TGTGCCAGCAGCTTGAACACTGAAGCTTTCTTT. This translates into CASSLNTEAFF.

The chain uses TRBV7-8 and TRBJ2-1, with 9 bases that match TRBD2. Germline V CDR1 and CDR2: SGHVS, FQNEAQ. V was clipped by 8 bases and J by 4 bases; unmatched bases: 9. The CDR3 is 15 amino acids. The CDR3 protein is CASRLQTSGYNEQFF. The CDR3 DNA reads as TGTGCCAGCCGCCTTCAGACTAGCGGATACAATGAGCAGTTCTTC.

The chain couples TRBV4-1 to TRBJ2-6; D is undetermined. Looked up from germline, CDR1 is MGHRA and CDR2 is YSYEKL. This CDR3 comprises 17 residues. V dropped 1 base and J dropped 0 bases, with 10 bases sitting between them. The DNA for the CDR3 is TGCGCCAGCAGCCAAGCTCCCAGAATCTCTGGGGCCAACGTCCTGACTTTC. Translating it yields CASSQAPRISGANVLTF.